This entry describes one T cell receptor beta chain. The antigen is unknown. The record originates from a study of T-cell memory formation after mild COVID-19. Study information: TCR clusters were largely donor specific.

From the 5' RACE reads, TCRdb called clonotypes with MiXCR, one entry per CDR3 protein. The table shows about 15,000 distinct CDR3 sequences, with 23% occurring only once. From germline, CDR1 is SGHTA and CDR2 FQGTGA. Trimming removed 0 bases from V and 6 bases from J, with 3 bases in between. This CDR3 is 12 amino acids long. Overall study results and limits: A subset of responding clones appeared in pre-infection memory, suggesting cross-reactive memory joined. Clones that contracted from day 15 to 85 were balanced CD4/CD8, while later expanders leaned CD4+.

The V gene is TRBV7-3, the J gene TRBJ2-1, with D uncertain. The receptor's source is a young man who had mild COVID-19 (a few samples of this study predate the infection). Cell type and time point are not known. The specimen was PBMCs or a T cell subset sorted from them (not recorded which). CDR3 DNA: TGTGCCAGCAGCTTAACTAGCAATGAGCAGTTCTTC. Translation: CASSLTSNEQFF.